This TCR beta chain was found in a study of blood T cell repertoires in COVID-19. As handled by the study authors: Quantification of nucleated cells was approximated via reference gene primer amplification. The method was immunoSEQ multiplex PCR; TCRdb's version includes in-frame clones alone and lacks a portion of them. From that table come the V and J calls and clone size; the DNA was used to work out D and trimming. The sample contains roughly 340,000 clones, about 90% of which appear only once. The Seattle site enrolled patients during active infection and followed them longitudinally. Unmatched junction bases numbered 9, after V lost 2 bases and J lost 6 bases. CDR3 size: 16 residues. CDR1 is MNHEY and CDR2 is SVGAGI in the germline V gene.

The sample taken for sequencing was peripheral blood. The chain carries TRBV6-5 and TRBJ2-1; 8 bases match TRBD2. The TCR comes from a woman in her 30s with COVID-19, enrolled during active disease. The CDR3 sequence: CASSYNPGLERNEQFF. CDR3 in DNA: TGTGCCAGCAGTTACAATCCGGGACTAGAGCGCAATGAGCAGTTCTTC.